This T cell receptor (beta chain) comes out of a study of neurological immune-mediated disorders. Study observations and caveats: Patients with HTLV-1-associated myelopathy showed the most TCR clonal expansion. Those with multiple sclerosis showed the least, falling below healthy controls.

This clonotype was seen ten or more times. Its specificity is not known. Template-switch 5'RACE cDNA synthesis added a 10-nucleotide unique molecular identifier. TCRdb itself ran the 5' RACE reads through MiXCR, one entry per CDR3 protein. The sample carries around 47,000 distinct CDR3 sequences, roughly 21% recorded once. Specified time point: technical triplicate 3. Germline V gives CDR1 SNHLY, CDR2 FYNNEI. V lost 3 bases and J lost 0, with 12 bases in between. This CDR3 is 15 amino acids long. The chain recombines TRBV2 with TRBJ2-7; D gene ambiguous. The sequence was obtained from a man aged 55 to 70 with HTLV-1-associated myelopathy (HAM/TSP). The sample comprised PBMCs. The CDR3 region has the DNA TGTGCCAGCAGTGAGGTCCGAGGTTACTCCTACGAGCAGTACTTC. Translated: CASSEVRGYSYEQYF.